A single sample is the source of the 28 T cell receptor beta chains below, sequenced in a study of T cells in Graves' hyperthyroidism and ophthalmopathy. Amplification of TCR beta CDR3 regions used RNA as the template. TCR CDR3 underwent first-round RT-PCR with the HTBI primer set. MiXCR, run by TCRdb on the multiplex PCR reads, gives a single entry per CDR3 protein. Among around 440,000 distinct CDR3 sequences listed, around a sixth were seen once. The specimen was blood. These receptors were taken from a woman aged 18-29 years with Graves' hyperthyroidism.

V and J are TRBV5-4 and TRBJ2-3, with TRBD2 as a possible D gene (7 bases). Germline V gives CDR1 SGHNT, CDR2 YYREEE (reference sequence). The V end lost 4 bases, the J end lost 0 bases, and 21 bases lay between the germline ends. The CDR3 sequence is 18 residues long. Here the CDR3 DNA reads TGTGCCAGCAGCGGGGGGGCCCCAACAGGGCTTAGCACAGATACGCAGTATTTT. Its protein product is CASSGGAPTGLSTDTQYF.

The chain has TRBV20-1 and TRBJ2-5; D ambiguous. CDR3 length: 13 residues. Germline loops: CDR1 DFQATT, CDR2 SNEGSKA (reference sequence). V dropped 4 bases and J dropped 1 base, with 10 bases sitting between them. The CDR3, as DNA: TGCAGTGCTAATGGGCCAGTCCAAGAGACCCAGTACTTC. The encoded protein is CSANGPVQETQYF.

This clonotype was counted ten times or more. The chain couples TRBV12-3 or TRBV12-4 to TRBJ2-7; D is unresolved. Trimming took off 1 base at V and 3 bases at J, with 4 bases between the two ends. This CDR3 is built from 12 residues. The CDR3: CASSLGIYEQYF. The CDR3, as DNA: TGTGCCAGCAGTTTAGGAATCTACGAGCAGTACTTC.

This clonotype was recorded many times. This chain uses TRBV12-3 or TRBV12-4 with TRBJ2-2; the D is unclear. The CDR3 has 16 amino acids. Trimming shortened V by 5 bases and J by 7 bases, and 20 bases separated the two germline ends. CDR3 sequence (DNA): TGTGCCAGCAGTCGAAAAGGCGTTTTAGCTTTCGGGGAGCTGTTTTTT. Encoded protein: CASSRKGVLAFGELFF.

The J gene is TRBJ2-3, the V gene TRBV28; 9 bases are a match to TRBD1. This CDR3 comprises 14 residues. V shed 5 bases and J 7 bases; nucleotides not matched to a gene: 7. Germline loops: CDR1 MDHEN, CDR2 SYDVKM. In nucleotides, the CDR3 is TGTGCCAGCAGTCTTAGGACAGGGGCACATACGCAGTATTTT. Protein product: CASSLRTGAHTQYF. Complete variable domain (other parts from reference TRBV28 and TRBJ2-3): DVKVTQSSRYLVKRTGEKVFLECVQDMDHENMFWYRQDPGLGLRLIYFSYDVKMKEKGDIPEGYSVSREKKERFSLILESASTNQTSMYLCASSLRTGAHTQYFGPGTRLTVL.

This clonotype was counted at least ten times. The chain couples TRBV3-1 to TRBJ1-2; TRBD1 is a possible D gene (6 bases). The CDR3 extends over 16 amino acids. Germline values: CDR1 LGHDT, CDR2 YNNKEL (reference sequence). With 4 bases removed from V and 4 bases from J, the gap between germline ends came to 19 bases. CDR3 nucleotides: TGTGCCAGCAGCCTAACAGGCCAGGGGTTCCTCTATGGCTACACCTTC. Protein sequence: CASSLTGQGFLYGYTF.

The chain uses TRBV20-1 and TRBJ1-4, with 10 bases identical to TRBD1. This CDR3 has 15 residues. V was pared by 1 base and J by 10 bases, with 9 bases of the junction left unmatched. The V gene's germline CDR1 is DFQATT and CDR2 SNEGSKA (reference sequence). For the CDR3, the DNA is TGCAGTGCTAGAGCCGGGACAGGGGTGCGGGGAAAACTGTTTTTT. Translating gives CSARAGTGVRGKLFF.

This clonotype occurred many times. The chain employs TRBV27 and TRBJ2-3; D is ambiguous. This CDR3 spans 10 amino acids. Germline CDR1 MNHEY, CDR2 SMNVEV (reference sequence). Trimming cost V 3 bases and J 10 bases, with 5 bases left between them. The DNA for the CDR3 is TGTGCCAGCAGTTTTTCTCCGCAGTATTTT. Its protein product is CASSFSPQYF.

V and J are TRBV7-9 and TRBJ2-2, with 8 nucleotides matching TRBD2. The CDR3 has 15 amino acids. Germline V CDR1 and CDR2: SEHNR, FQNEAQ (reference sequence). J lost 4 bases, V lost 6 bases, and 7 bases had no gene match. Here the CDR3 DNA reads TGTGCCAGCAGTTCTTACGCGGGGGGCACCGGGGAGCTGTTTTTT. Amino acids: CASSSYAGGTGELFF.

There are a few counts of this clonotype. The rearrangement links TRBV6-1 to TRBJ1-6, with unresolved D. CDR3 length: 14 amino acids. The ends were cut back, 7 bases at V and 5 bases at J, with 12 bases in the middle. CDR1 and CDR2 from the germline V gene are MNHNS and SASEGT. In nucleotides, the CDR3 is TGTGCCAGCACCTTACGGAATCATAATTCACCCCTCCACTTT. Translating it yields CASTLRNHNSPLHF.

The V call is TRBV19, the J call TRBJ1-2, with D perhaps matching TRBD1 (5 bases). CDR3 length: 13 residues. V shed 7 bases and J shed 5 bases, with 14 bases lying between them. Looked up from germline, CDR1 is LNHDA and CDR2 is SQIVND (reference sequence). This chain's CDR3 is CASTTVLSYGYTF. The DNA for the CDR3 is TGTGCCAGTACGACAGTTCTTTCTTATGGCTACACCTTC.

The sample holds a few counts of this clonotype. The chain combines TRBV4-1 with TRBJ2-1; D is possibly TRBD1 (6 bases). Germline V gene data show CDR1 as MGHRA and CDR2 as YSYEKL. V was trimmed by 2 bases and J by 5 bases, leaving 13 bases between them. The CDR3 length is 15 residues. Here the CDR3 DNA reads TGCGCCAGCAGCCAATTGAGGGGGTTAAACAATGAGCAGTTCTTC. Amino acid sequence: CASSQLRGLNNEQFF.

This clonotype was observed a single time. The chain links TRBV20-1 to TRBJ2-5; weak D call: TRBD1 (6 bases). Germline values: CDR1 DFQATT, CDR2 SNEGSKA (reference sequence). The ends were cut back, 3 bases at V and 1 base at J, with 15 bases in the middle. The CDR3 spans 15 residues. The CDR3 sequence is CSASEIRTVQETQYF. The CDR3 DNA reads TGCAGTGCTAGCGAAATAAGGACAGTCCAAGAGACCCAGTACTTC.

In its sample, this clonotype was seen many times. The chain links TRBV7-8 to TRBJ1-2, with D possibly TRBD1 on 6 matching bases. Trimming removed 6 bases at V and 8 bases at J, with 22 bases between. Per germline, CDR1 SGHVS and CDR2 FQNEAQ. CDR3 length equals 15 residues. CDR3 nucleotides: TGTGCCAGCAGGCGTGGAGGGGGGGACTCTGGAGGCTACACCTTC. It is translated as CASRRGGGDSGGYTF.

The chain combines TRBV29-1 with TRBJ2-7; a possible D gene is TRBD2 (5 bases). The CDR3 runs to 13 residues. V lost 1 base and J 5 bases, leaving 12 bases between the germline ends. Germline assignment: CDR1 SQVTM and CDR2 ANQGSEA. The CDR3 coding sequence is TGCAGCGTTGAAGCTCGGGGTAGAGACGAGCAGTACTTC. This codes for CSVEARGRDEQYF.

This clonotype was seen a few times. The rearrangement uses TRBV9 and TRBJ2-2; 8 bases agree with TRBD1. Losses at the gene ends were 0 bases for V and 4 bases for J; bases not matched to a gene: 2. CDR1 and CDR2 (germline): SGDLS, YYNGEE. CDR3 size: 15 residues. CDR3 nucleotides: TGTGCCAGCAGCGTAGCGGGACAGGTCACCGGGGAGCTGTTTTTT. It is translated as CASSVAGQVTGELFF.

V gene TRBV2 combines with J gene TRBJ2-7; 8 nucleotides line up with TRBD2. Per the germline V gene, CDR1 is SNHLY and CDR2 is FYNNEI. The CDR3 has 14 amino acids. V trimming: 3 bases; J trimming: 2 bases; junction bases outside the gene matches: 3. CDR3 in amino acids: CASSDRRGAYEQYF. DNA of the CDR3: TGTGCCAGCAGTGACCGGCGGGGGGCCTACGAGCAGTACTTC.

CDR3 nucleotide sequence: TGTGCCAGCAGCTTGCAGGGAAACACCATATATTTT. This encodes CASSLQGNTIYF. The chain couples TRBV12-3 or TRBV12-4 to TRBJ1-3; D is ambiguous. The CDR3 length is 12 residues. V was trimmed by 6 bases and J by 4 bases, leaving 7 bases between them.

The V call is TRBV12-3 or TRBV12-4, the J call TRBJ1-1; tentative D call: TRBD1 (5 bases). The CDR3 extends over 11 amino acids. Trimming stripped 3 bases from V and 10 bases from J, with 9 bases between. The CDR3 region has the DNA TGTGCCAGCAGTTTGGGAGACAGAGCTTTCTTT. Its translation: CASSLGDRAFF.

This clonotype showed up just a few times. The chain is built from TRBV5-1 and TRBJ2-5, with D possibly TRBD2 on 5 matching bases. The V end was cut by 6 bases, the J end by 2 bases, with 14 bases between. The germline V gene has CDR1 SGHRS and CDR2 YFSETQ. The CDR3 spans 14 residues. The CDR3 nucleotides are TGCGCCAGCACCACTGGAGGCCATCAAGAGACCCAGTACTTC. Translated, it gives CASTTGGHQETQYF.

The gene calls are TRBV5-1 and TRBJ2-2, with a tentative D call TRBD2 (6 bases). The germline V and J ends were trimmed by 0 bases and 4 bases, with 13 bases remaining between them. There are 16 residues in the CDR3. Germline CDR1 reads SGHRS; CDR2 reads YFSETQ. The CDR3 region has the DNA TGCGCCAGCAGCTTGGGGACGGGAGTCCCCACCGGGGAGCTGTTTTTT. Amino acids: CASSLGTGVPTGELFF.

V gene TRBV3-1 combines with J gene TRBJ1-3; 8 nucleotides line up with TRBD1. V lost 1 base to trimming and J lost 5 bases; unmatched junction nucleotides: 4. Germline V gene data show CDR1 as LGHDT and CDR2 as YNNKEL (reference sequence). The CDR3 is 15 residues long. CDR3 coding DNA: TGTGCCAGCAGCCAAGTCCGGACAGGGAGAAACACCATATATTTT. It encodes CASSQVRTGRNTIYF.

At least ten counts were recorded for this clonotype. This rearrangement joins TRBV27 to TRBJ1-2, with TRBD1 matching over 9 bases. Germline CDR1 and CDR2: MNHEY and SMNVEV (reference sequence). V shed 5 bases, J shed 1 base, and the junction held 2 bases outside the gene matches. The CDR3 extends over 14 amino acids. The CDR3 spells CASSRQGDNYGYTF. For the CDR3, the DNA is TGTGCCAGCAGTCGACAGGGGGATAACTATGGCTACACCTTC.

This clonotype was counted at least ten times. The CDR3 nucleotides are TGTGCCGGTGGAAGGGGACACGGGGATTCACCCCTCCACTTT. Translated, it gives CAGGRGHGDSPLHF. The gene calls are TRBV30 and TRBJ1-6, with D perhaps TRBD1 (6 bases). This CDR3 contains 14 residues. Germline CDR1 and CDR2: GTSNPN and SVGIG (reference sequence). V dropped 8 bases and J dropped 8 bases, with 19 bases sitting between them.

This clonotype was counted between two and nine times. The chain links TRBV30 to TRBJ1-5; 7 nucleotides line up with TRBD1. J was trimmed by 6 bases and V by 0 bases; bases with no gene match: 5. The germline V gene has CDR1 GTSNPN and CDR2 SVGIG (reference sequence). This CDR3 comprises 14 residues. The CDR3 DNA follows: TGTGCCTGGAGTGTAGGGGGCGAGGGTCAGCCCCAGCATTTT. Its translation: CAWSVGGEGQPQHF.

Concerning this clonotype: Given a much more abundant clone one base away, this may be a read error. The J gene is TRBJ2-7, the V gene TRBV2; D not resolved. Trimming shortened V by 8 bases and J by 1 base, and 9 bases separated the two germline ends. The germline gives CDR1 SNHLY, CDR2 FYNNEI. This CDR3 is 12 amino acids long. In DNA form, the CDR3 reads TGTGCCAGCGTGGTGAGGTCCTACGAGCAGTACTTC. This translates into CASVVRSYEQYF.

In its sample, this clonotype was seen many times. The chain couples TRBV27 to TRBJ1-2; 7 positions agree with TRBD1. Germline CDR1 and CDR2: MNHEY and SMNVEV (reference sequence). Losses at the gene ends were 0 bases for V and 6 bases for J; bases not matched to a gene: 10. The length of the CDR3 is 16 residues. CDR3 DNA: TGTGCCAGCAGTTTATCGGTGACCGGGACAGAACATGGCTACACCTTC. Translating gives CASSLSVTGTEHGYTF.

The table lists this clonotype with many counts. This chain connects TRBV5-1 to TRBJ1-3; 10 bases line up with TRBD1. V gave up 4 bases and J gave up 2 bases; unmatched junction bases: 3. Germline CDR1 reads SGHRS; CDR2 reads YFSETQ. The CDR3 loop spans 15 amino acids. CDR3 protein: CASSLDRGTGNTIYF. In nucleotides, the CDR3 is TGCGCCAGCAGCCTGGACAGGGGGACTGGAAACACCATATATTTT.